These 5 T cell receptor beta chains were sequenced from one sample in a study of blood T cell repertoires in COVID-19 (TCRdb year 2020). Libraries were made using the immunoSEQ multiplex PCR assay. The clones in this table, taken by TCRdb from immuneACCESS, are in-frame only. Not every clone is retained; where verified, under half of the shortfall comes from an unresolved V gene, and the cause of the rest is unknown. In all, the sample holds about 270,000 clones, and 91% of those were seen once. The ten largest clones take up roughly 2.8% of the sample. Sequencing was performed on PBMCs or T cells enriched from blood (not recorded which). These receptors originate from a man aged 35-49 years who had been exposed to COVID-19.

The chain links TRBV5-4 to TRBJ2-2; 7 bases map to TRBD2. This CDR3 has 15 amino acids. Germline assignment: CDR1 SGHNT and CDR2 YYREEE (reference sequence). Unmatched junction bases numbered 3, after V lost 1 base and J lost 3 bases. The DNA of the CDR3 is TGTGCCAGCAGCTTGCCTAGCGGACACACCGGGGAGCTGTTTTTT. It yields the protein CASSLPSGHTGELFF.

The chain has TRBV3-1 (or the pseudogene TRBV3-2) and TRBJ1-3; D not certain. The germline gives CDR1 LGHDT, CDR2 YNNKEL (reference sequence). Trimming left V 6 bases short and J 1 base short, with 4 bases between. This CDR3 has 12 amino acids. The CDR3 nucleotides are TGTGCCAGCAGTATTTCTGGAAACACCATATATTTT. This encodes CASSISGNTIYF.

This chain joins TRBV11-2 and TRBJ2-1; D is possibly TRBD1 (6 bases). The germline V gene has CDR1 SGHAT and CDR2 FQNNGV. Trimming removed 4 bases from V and 2 bases from J, with 12 bases in between. CDR3 length: 15 residues. CDR3 coding DNA: TGTGCCAGCAGCTCCAGGGGAGATACCTACAATGAGCAGTTCTTC. Encoded protein: CASSSRGDTYNEQFF.

V and J are TRBV7-9 and TRBJ1-4; D not resolved. The CDR3 length is 16 residues. The V gene lost 2 bases and the J gene lost 0 bases, with 10 bases spanning the gap. Germline V gene lookup returns CDR1 SEHNR and CDR2 FQNEAQ (reference sequence). The CDR3 loop reads CASSLILASTNEKLFF. The CDR3 DNA follows: TGTGCCAGCAGCTTAATTTTGGCTTCAACTAATGAAAAACTGTTTTTT.

The V and J genes are TRBV30 and TRBJ1-1, with D hard to call. CDR1 and CDR2 (germline): GTSNPN, SVGIG (reference sequence). With 5 bases removed from V and 1 base from J, the gap between germline ends came to 8 bases. The CDR3 is 12 residues long. The CDR3: CAWGRSNTEAFF. For the CDR3, the DNA is TGTGCCTGGGGTCGGTCGAACACTGAAGCTTTCTTT. Full variable domain (missing parts from reference TRBV30 and TRBJ1-1): SQTIHQWPATLVQPVGSPLSLECTVEGTSNPNLYWYRQAAGRGLQLLFYSVGIGQISSEVPQNLSASRPQDRQFILSSKKLLLSDSGFYLCAWGRSNTEAFFGQGTRLTVV.